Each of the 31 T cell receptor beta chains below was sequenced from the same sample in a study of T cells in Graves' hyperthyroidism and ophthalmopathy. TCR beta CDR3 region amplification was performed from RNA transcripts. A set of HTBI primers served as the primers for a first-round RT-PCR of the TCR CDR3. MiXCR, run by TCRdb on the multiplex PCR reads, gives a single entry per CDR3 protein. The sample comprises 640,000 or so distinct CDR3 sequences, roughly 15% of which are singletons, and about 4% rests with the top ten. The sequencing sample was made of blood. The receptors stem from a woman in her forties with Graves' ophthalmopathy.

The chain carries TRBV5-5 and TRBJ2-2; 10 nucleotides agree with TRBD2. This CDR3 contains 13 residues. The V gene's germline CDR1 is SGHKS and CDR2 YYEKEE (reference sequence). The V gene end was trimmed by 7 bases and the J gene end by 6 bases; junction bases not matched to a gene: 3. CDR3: CASQTSGPGELFF. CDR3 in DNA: TGTGCCAGCCAGACTAGCGGGCCCGGGGAGCTGTTTTTT.

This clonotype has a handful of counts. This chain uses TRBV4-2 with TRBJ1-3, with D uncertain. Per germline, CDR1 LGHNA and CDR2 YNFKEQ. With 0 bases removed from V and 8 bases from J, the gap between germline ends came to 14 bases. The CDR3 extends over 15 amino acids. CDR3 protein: CASSQEGRGRDTIYF. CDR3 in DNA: TGTGCCAGCAGCCAAGAAGGGAGAGGGCGAGACACCATATATTTT.

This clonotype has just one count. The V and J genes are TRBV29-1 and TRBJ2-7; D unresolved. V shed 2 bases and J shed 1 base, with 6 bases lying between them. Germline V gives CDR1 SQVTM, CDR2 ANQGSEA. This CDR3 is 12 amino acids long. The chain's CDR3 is CSVEMGSYEQYF. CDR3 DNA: TGCAGCGTTGAAATGGGATCCTACGAGCAGTACTTC.

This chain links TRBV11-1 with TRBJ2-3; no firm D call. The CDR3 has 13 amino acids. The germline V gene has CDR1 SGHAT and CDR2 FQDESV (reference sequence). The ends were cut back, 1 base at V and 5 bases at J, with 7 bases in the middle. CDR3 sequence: CASSLGSGDTQYF. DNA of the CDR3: TGTGCCAGCAGCTTAGGCTCGGGAGATACGCAGTATTTT.

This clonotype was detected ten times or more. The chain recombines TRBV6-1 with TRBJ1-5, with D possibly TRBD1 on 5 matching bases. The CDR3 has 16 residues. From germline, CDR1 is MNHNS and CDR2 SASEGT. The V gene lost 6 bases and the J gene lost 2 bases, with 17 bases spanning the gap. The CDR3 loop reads CASRESRATGNQPQHF. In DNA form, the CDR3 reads TGTGCCAGCAGAGAGAGCAGGGCTACTGGCAATCAGCCCCAGCATTTT.

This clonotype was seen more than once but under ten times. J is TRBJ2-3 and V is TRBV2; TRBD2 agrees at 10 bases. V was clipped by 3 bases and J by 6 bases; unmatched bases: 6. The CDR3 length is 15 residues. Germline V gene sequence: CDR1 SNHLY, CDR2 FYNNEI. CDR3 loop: CASSDLAGVSDTQYF. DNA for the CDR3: TGTGCCAGCAGTGATCTAGCGGGAGTTTCTGATACGCAGTATTTT. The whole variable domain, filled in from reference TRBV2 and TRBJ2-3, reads EPEVTQTPSHQVTQMGQEVILRCVPISNHLYFYWYRQILGQKVEFLVSFYNNEISEKSEIFDDQFSVERPDGSNFTLKIRSTKLEDSAMYFCASSDLAGVSDTQYFGPGTRLTVL.

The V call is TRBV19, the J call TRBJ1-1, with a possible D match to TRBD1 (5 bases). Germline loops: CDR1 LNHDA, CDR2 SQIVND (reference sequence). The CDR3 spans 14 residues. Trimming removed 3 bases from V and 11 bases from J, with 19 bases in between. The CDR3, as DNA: TGTGCCAGTAGTATTGAAGGGGAGCTCTCCGATGCTTTCTTT. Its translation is CASSIEGELSDAFF.

The CDR3 here is CSGENGLNYGYTF. The CDR3 nucleotides read TGCAGTGGGGAGAACGGATTGAACTATGGCTACACCTTC. The V call is TRBV20-1, the J call TRBJ1-2; D unclear. Trimming took off 7 bases at V and 2 bases at J, with 14 bases between the two ends. The CDR3 is 13 amino acids. CDR1 is DFQATT, CDR2 SNEGSKA, per germline (reference sequence).

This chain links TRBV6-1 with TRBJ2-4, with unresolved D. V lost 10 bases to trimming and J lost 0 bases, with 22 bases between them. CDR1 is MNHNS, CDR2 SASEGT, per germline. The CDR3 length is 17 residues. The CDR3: CATSTLDTGIAKNIQYF. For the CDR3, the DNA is TGTGCCACCTCCACGCTAGACACCGGAATAGCCAAAAACATTCAGTACTTC.

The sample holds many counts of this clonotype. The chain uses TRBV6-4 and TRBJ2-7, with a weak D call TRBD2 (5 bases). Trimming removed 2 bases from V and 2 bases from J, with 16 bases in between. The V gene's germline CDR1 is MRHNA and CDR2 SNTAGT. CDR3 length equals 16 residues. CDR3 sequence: CASSDRADRATYEQYF. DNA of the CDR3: TGTGCCAGCAGTGACCGAGCGGACCGGGCTACCTACGAGCAGTACTTC.

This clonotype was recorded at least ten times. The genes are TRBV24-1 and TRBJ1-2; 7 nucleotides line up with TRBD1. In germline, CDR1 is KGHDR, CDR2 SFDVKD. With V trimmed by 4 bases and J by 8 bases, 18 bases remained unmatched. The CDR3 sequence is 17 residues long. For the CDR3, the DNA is TGTGCCACCAGTGAGCCCGGATCCTCAGAGGCACAGGGGGGCTACACCTTC. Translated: CATSEPGSSEAQGGYTF.

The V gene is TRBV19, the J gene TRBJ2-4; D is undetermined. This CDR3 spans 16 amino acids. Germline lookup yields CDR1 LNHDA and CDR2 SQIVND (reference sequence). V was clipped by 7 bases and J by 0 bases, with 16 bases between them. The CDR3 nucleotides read TGTGCCAGTACCCCTATGGCAAGGCTAGCCAAAAACATTCAGTACTTC. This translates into CASTPMARLAKNIQYF.

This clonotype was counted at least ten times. DNA for the CDR3: TGCAGCGTCTTCAGGGGCAGGGGAGGCGAGCAGTACTTC. Translation: CSVFRGRGGEQYF. The rearrangement links TRBV29-1 to TRBJ2-7; D could derive from TRBD1 or TRBD2 (6 bases each). V was clipped by 6 bases and J by 6 bases, with 18 bases between them. CDR3 size: 13 residues. CDR1 is SQVTM and CDR2 is ANQGSEA in the germline V gene.

CDR3 sequence reads: CSANLNTEAFF. CDR3 nucleotide sequence: TGCAGCGCAAACTTGAACACTGAAGCTTTCTTT. This chain uses TRBV29-1 with TRBJ1-1; D not certain. The CDR3 extends over 11 amino acids. In germline, CDR1 is SQVTM, CDR2 ANQGSEA. Trimming stripped 7 bases from V and 0 bases from J, with 6 bases between.

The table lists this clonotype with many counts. CDR3 residues: CSVEDPTRPYQETQYF. CDR3 bases: TGCAGCGTTGAAGATCCTACTAGACCTTACCAAGAGACCCAGTACTTC. The chain is built from TRBV29-1 and TRBJ2-5, with D tentatively TRBD2 (5 bases). CDR3 length equals 16 residues. V was cut by 0 bases and J by 0 bases, with 14 bases left in between. The V gene's germline CDR1 is SQVTM and CDR2 ANQGSEA.

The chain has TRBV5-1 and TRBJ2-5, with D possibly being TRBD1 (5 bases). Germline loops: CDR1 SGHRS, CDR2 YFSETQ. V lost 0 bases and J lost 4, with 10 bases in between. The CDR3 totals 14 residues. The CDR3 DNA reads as TGCGCCAGCAGCTTGGCAGGGCGGTCAGAGACCCAGTACTTC. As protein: CASSLAGRSETQYF.

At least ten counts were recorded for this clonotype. CDR3 sequence: CATSDSSGRAGEQYF. The CDR3, as DNA: TGTGCCACCAGTGATTCGAGCGGGAGGGCCGGAGAGCAGTACTTC. The chain joins TRBV24-1 to TRBJ2-7, with 10 nucleotides matching TRBD2. V lost 2 bases to trimming and J lost 7 bases; unmatched junction nucleotides: 7. Germline values: CDR1 KGHDR, CDR2 SFDVKD. This CDR3 spans 15 amino acids.

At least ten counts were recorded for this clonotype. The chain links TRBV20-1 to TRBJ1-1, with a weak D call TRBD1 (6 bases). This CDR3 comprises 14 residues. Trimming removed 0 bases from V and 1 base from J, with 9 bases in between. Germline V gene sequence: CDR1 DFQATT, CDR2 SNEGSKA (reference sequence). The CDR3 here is CSAREGTSNTEAFF. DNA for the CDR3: TGCAGTGCTAGAGAAGGGACATCGAACACTGAAGCTTTCTTT.

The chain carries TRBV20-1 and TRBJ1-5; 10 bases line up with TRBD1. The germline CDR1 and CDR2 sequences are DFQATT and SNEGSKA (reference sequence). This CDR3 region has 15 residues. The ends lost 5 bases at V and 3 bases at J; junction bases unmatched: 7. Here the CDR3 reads CSAATGGANNQPQHF. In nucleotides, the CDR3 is TGCAGTGCTGCGACAGGGGGCGCGAACAATCAGCCCCAGCATTTT.

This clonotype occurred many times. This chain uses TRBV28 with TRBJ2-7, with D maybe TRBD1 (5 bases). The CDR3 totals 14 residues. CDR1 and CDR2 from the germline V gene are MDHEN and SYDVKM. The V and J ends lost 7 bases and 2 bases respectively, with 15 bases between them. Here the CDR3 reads CASTIRQRAYEQYF. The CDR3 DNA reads TGTGCCAGCACCATTCGACAGCGAGCCTACGAGCAGTACTTC.

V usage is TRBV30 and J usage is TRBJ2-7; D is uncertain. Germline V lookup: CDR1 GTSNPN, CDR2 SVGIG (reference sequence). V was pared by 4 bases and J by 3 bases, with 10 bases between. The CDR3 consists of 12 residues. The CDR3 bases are TGTGCCTGGACAGGTGCTAACTACGAGCAGTACTTC. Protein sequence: CAWTGANYEQYF.

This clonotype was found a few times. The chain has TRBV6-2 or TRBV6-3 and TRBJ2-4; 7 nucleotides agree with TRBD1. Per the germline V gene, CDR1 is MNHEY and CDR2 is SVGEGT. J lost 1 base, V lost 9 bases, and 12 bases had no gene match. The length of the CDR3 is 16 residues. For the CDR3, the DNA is TGTGCCAGGCGAATCACAGGGGAACAGGCCAAAAACATTCAGTACTTC. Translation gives CARRITGEQAKNIQYF.

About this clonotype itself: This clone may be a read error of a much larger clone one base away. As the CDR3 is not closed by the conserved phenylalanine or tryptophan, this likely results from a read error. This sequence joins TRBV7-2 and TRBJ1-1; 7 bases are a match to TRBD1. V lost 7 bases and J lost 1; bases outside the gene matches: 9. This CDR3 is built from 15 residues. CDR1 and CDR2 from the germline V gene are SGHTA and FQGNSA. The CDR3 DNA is TGTGCCAGCACCCAAGGTGGGACAGCGAACACTGAAGCTTTCCTT. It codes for CASTQGGTANTEAFL.

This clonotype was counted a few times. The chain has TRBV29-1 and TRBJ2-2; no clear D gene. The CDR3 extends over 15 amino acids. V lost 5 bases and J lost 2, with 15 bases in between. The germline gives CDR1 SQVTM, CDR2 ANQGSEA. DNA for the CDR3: TGCAGCGTTCGATTTGTGACGGGCAACACCGGGGAGCTGTTTTTT. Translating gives CSVRFVTGNTGELFF.

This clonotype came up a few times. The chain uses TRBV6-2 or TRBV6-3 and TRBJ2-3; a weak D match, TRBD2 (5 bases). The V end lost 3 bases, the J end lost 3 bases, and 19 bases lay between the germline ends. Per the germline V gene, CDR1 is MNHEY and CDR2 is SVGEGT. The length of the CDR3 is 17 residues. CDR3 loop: CASSYPSGLRRTDTQYF. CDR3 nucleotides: TGTGCCAGCAGTTATCCATCCGGACTCAGACGGACAGATACGCAGTATTTT.

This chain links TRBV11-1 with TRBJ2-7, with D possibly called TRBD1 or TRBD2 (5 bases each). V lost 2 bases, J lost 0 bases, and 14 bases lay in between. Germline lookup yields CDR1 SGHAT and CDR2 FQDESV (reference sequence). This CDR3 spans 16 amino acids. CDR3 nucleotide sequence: TGTGCCAGCAGCTTAATCCGGGGACCGGACTCCTACGAGCAGTACTTC. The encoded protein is CASSLIRGPDSYEQYF.

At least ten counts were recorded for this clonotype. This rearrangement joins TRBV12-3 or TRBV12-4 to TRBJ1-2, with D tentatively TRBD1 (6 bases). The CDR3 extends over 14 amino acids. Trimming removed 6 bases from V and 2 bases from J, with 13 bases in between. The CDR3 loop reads CASRAWGLNYGYTF. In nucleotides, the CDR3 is TGTGCCAGCAGAGCGTGGGGGCTGAACTATGGCTACACCTTC.

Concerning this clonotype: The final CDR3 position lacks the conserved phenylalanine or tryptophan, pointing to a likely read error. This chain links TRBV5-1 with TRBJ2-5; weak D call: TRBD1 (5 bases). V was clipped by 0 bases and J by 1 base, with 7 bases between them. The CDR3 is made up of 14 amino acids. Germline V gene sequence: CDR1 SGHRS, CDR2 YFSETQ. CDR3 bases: TGCGCCAGCAGCTTGGCAGGGTCCCAAGAGACCCAGTACCTC. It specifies CASSLAGSQETQYL.

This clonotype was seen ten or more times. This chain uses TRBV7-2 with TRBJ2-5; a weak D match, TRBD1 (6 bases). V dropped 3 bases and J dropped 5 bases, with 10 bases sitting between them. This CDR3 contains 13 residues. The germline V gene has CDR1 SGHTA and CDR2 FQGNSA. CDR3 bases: TGTGCCAGCAGCTTTTGGCAGGGGGAGACCCAGTACTTC. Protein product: CASSFWQGETQYF.

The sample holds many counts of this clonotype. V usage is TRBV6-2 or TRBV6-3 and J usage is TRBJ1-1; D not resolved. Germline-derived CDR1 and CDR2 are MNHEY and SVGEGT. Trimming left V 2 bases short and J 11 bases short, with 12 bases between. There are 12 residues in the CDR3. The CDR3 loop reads CASSYDRVKAFF. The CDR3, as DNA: TGTGCCAGCAGTTACGATCGGGTGAAGGCTTTCTTT.

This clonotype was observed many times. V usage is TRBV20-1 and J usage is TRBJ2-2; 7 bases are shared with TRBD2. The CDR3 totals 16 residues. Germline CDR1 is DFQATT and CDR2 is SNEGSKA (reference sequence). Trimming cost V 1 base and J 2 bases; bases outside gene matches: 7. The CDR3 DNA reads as TGCAGTGCTAGAGGAAGGCGGGAGTCAAACACCGGGGAGCTGTTTTTT. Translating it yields CSARGRRESNTGELFF.